Listed here is a single TCR beta chain. The data were obtained in a study of blood T cell repertoires in COVID-19. Germline values: CDR1 SEHNR, CDR2 FQNEAQ (reference sequence). The V end lost 1 base, the J end lost 6 bases, and 12 bases lay between the germline ends. The CDR3 totals 14 residues. Original methodology: From reference gene primer amplification, estimates of nucleated cell counts were derived. This table comes from immunoSEQ multiplex PCR, and its TCRdb copy is limited to in-frame clones, with some not included. V, J and clone size are those of that table, while D and trimming were read from the DNA. The repertoire holds about 140,000 clones, with 75% to 80% as singletons. Participants' reported clinical history set cohort assignment. Cohort 3 donors counted as recovered after two negative PCRs, clearance, or resolved symptoms.

This chain uses TRBV7-9 with TRBJ1-2, with a tentative D call TRBD1 (6 bases). Material for sequencing was PBMCs or T cells enriched from blood (not recorded which). The receptor was derived from a woman aged 50 to 65 who had recovered from COVID-19. The CDR3 DNA reads as TGTGCCAGCAGCTTAGGTCGGGGGGCGAATGGCTACACCTTC. It translates to CASSLGRGANGYTF.